The 21 T cell receptor beta chains reported below all come from one sample, sequenced in a study of beta chain features in type 1 diabetes. The sequenced template was cDNA made from the entire isolated RNA. Measured with immunoSEQ multiplex PCR; TCRdb has only the in-frame clones, and not every one. The repertoire holds 850,000 to 900,000 clones, with under 20% as singletons. The sample was naive CD4+ T cells from blood. These receptors originate from a woman younger than 35 in good health.

Regarding this clone: A read error may produce the germline difference seen at one junction end. This chain connects TRBV7-7 to TRBJ1-4; D ambiguous. Germline V gives CDR1 SSHAT, CDR2 FNYEAQ (reference sequence). The CDR3 runs 14 residues. CDR3 region: CASSLVGGGEKLFF. The CDR3 DNA is TGTGCTAGCAGCTTAGTTGGAGGAGGTGAAAAACTGTTTTTT. The variable domain in full, completed from reference TRBV7-7 and TRBJ1-4, reads GAGVSQSPRYKVTKRGQDVTLRCDPISSHATLYWYQQALGQGPEFLTYFNYEAQPDKSGLPSDRFSAERPEGSISTLTIQRTEQRDSAMYRCASSLVGGGEKLFFGSGTQLSVL.

This clone was seen only a few times. CDR3 bases: TGTGCCAGCAGCTTACGGAGACTAGCGGTAGAATACGAGCAGTACTTC. Translated, it gives CASSLRRLAVEYEQYF. The genes are TRBV5-4 and TRBJ2-7; 9 bases agree with TRBD2. CDR3 length: 16 amino acids. Germline V gene data show CDR1 as SGHNT and CDR2 as YYREEE (reference sequence). The V segment lost 2 bases and the J segment 4 bases; nucleotides outside the gene matches: 10.

The V gene is TRBV7-9, the J gene TRBJ2-5; the D is unclear. Near its end, the DNA agrees better with TRBJ2-7, so the J call may be wrong. The germline CDR1 and CDR2 sequences are SEHNR and FQNEAQ (reference sequence). The CDR3 runs 13 residues. The CDR3 nucleotides read TGTGCCAGCAGCTTAGCGCAGGTCTACGAGCAGTACTTC. Translating it yields CASSLAQVYEQYF.

V gene TRBV19 combines with J gene TRBJ1-1, with a tentative D call TRBD1 (5 bases). Germline lookup yields CDR1 LNHDA and CDR2 SQIVND (reference sequence). The V and J ends lost 7 bases and 5 bases respectively, with 14 bases between them. This CDR3 is built from 13 residues. The CDR3 DNA follows: TGTGCCAGTATTAGGGAGGGGAGTACTGAAGCTTTCTTT. As protein: CASIREGSTEAFF.

This clone was picked up a small number of times. The genes are TRBV2 and TRBJ2-2, with TRBD2 matching over 7 bases. The V segment lost 4 bases and the J segment 5 bases; nucleotides outside the gene matches: 4. CDR3 length: 14 residues. Per the germline V gene, CDR1 is SNHLY and CDR2 is FYNNEI. This CDR3 is CASSAGGGTGELFF. The CDR3 DNA reads TGTGCCAGCAGTGCGGGGGGTGGAACCGGGGAGCTGTTTTTT. Full variable domain (missing parts from reference TRBV2 and TRBJ2-2): EPEVTQTPSHQVTQMGQEVILRCVPISNHLYFYWYRQILGQKVEFLVSFYNNEISEKSEIFDDQFSVERPDGSNFTLKIRSTKLEDSAMYFCASSAGGGTGELFFGEGSRLTVL.

V is TRBV28 and J is TRBJ1-2, with D unresolved. The CDR3 has 11 residues. Germline V CDR1 and CDR2: MDHEN, SYDVKM. Deletions cut 5 bases from V and 8 bases from J, with 9 bases between. CDR3 bases: TGTGCCAGCAGTCTCTCCTCCGGCTACACCTTC. Translating gives CASSLSSGYTF.

The V call is TRBV7-2, the J call TRBJ2-7; D gene ambiguous. This CDR3 contains 15 residues. CDR1 is SGHTA and CDR2 is FQGNSA in the germline V gene. The ends were cut back, 7 bases at V and 2 bases at J, with 18 bases in the middle. The CDR3 loop is CASTPWVGSTYEQYF. The CDR3 bases are TGTGCCAGCACTCCCTGGGTAGGGTCAACCTACGAGCAGTACTTC.

This chain joins TRBV6-5 and TRBJ2-2; tentative D call: TRBD2 (5 bases). The CDR3 is made up of 16 amino acids. Germline V CDR1 and CDR2: MNHEY, SVGAGI. Trimming left V 2 bases short and J 0 bases short, with 10 bases between. The CDR3 region has the DNA TGTGCCAGCAGTTACCGGGCGGGCACGAACACCGGGGAGCTGTTTTTT. Protein: CASSYRAGTNTGELFF.

For the CDR3, the DNA is TGTGCCAGCGCGCGGGGGCTAGCGGAATACAATGAGCAGTTCTTC. Translated: CASARGLAEYNEQFF. The rearrangement uses TRBV5-6 and TRBJ2-1; maybe TRBD2 (7 bases). This CDR3 contains 15 residues. Looked up from germline, CDR1 is SGHDT and CDR2 is YYEEEE. Deletions cut 7 bases from V and 4 bases from J, with 18 bases between. Complete variable domain (other parts from reference TRBV5-6 and TRBJ2-1): DAGVTQSPTHLIKTRGQQVTLRCSPKSGHDTVSWYQQALGQGPQFIFQYYEEEERQRGNFPDRFSGHQFPNYSSELNVNALLLGDSALYLCASARGLAEYNEQFFGPGTRLTVL.

The V call is TRBV18, the J call TRBJ1-2, with D maybe TRBD1 (5 bases). The CDR3 covers 15 residues. From germline, CDR1 is KGHSH and CDR2 LQKENI. V lost 2 bases to trimming and J lost 0 bases, with 10 bases between them. The CDR3 here is CASSPGGLTNYGYTF. CDR3 coding DNA: TGTGCCAGCTCACCAGGGGGTCTAACTAACTATGGCTACACCTTC.

In its sample, this clone was seen a few times. The rearrangement links TRBV6-5 to TRBJ2-7; 7 bases are a match to TRBD2. Looked up from germline, CDR1 is MNHEY and CDR2 is SVGAGI. The CDR3 loop spans 16 amino acids. The ends lost 0 bases at V and 2 bases at J; junction bases unmatched: 7. The CDR3 reads CASSYSAGVGPYEQYF. CDR3 in DNA: TGTGCCAGCAGTTACTCGGCGGGAGTCGGCCCCTACGAGCAGTACTTC.

The V and J genes are TRBV25-1 and TRBJ1-4, with D unclear. The CDR3 extends over 15 amino acids. Germline lookup yields CDR1 MGHDK and CDR2 SYGVNS. V was trimmed by 1 base and J by 5 bases, leaving 11 bases between them. The CDR3 nucleotides are TGTGCCAGCAGTGAATCTGGACGGTTGAATGAAAAACTGTTTTTT. This translates into CASSESGRLNEKLFF.

This clone appeared a few times. V gene TRBV9 combines with J gene TRBJ2-1, with 9 bases identical to TRBD2. The CDR3 is 15 amino acids. The J segment lost 4 bases and the V segment lost 4 bases, leaving 6 bases of the junction unmatched. CDR1 SGDLS and CDR2 YYNGEE come from the germline V gene. In DNA, the CDR3 is TGTGCCAGCAGCCAACTAGCGGGCGCGTACAATGAGCAGTTCTTC. Its translation is CASSQLAGAYNEQFF.

The chain combines TRBV7-2 with TRBJ2-3, with unresolved D. The V end lost 2 bases, the J end lost 4 bases, and 7 bases lay between the germline ends. This CDR3 spans 13 amino acids. Germline CDR1 SGHTA, CDR2 FQGNSA. The CDR3: CASSLSFADTQYF. For the CDR3, the DNA is TGTGCCAGCAGCTTAAGTTTTGCAGATACGCAGTATTTT.

The rearrangement joins TRBV7-9 to TRBJ1-4; a weak D match, TRBD1 (6 bases). The CDR3 consists of 14 residues. Germline assignment: CDR1 SEHNR and CDR2 FQNEAQ (reference sequence). The ends were cut back, 4 bases at V and 7 bases at J, with 13 bases in the middle. CDR3: CASSWDTLGEKLFF. DNA for the CDR3: TGTGCCAGCAGCTGGGACACCCTCGGTGAAAAACTGTTTTTT.

This clone was found a few times. The chain recombines TRBV11-2 with TRBJ2-1; 11 bases agree with TRBD2. The V gene's germline CDR1 is SGHAT and CDR2 FQNNGV. The V and J ends lost 2 bases and 3 bases, in that order; junction bases with no gene match: 12. This CDR3 has 19 amino acids. CDR3 sequence: CASSLIGVPGLADYNEQFF. The CDR3 bases are TGTGCCAGCAGCTTAATCGGGGTGCCGGGACTAGCGGACTACAATGAGCAGTTCTTC.

The sample holds a few counts of this clone. The CDR3 here is CASSYRDTSQEFF. The DNA for the CDR3 is TGTGCCAGCAGTTACCGGGACACCTCACAAGAGTTCTTC. The chain uses TRBV6-5 and TRBJ2-1, with D possibly matching TRBD1 (6 bases). CDR3 length: 13 residues. Germline CDR1 MNHEY, CDR2 SVGAGI. Trimming left V 2 bases short and J 14 bases short, with 16 bases between.

The chain combines TRBV7-6 with TRBJ2-1, with 12 bases aligning to TRBD2. The CDR3 extends over 15 amino acids. After removal of 0 bases from V and 7 bases from J, the junction contained 1 base not matched to a gene. CDR1 is SGHVS and CDR2 is FNYEAQ in the germline V gene. CDR3 region: CASSLALAGGNEQFF. In DNA, the CDR3 is TGTGCCAGCAGCTTAGCTCTAGCGGGAGGGAATGAGCAGTTCTTC.

This clone came up a few times. The chain links TRBV5-4 to TRBJ2-2; TRBD2 is a possible D gene (5 bases). This CDR3 spans 16 amino acids. Trimming left V 4 bases short and J 7 bases short, with 20 bases between. Germline V gene data show CDR1 as SGHNT and CDR2 as YYREEE (reference sequence). The CDR3 DNA is TGTGCCAGCAGCCTTCGGTTAGCGAGCCAAGGCGGGGAGCTGTTTTTT. Translated, it gives CASSLRLASQGGELFF.

The chain employs TRBV27 and TRBJ2-7; D might be TRBD1 or TRBD2, each matching 5 bases. The V and J ends lost 7 bases and 5 bases respectively, with 33 bases between them. CDR1 and CDR2 (germline): MNHEY, SMNVEV (reference sequence). The CDR3 loop spans 19 amino acids. The CDR3 nucleotides are TGTGCCAGCATGAAATTTTCCCCGGGAACCAGGGCGACGAGAAACGAGCAGTACTTC. Protein: CASMKFSPGTRATRNEQYF.

V gene TRBV28 combines with J gene TRBJ1-5; 12 bases match TRBD1. The CDR3 spans 17 residues. CDR1 is MDHEN, CDR2 SYDVKM, per germline. J gave up 2 bases and V 5 bases, and 7 bases lay outside the gene matches. CDR3 loop: CASSGDRGRFGNQPQHF. For the CDR3, the DNA is TGTGCCAGCAGTGGGGACAGGGGGCGGTTCGGCAATCAGCCCCAGCATTTT.